The source of this T cell receptor (beta chain) is a study of T cells in Graves' hyperthyroidism and ophthalmopathy. Study findings and constraints: Most thyroid clonotypes that were expanded above 0.001 also turned up in blood.

Trimming stripped 7 bases from V and 4 bases from J, with 16 bases between. This CDR3 contains 14 residues. Ten or more counts support this clonotype. Antigen unknown. RNA transcripts served as the template for amplifying TCR beta CDR3 regions. First-round RT-PCR with HTBI primers amplified the TCR CDR3 region. A single record per CDR3 protein comes from TCRdb applying MiXCR to the multiplex PCR reads. The sample yields roughly 640,000 distinct CDR3 sequences, about 16% seen once. The source material was blood. This chain uses TRBV12-3 or TRBV12-4 with TRBJ1-1; D is possibly TRBD1 (6 bases). The sequence was collected from a woman in her forties with Graves' ophthalmopathy. The CDR3 DNA follows: TGTGCCAGCACCCCTGGCAGGGGTGGCACTGAAGCTTTCTTT. Its translation: CASTPGRGGTEAFF.